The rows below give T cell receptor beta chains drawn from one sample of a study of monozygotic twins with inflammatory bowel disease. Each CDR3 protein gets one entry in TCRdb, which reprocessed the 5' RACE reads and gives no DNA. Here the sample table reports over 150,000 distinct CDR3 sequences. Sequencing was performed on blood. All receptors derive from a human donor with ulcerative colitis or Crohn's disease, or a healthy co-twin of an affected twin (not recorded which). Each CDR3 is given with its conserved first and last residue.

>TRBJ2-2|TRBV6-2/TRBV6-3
CASAPGGSGSLFTGELFF
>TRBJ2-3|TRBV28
CASRTGTSLDTQYF
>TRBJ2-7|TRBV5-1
CASSTAGTGKYEQYF
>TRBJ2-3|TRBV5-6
CASSLGAGGTDTQYF
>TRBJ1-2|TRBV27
CTSRQYGDGGSGYTF
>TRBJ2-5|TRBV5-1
CASSLWSDQETQYF
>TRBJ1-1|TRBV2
CASNLRLGGEAFF
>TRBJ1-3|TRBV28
CAGSTFWTGGGGNTIYF
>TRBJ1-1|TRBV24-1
CATSASTGRAFF
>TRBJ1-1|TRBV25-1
CASSEQGAVTEAFF
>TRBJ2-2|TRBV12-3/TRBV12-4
CASSPRQFTGELFF
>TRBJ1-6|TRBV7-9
CASSLVNSPLHF
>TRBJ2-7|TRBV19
CASSISGSGNYEQYF
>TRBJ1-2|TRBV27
CASSVTRDSPYGYTF
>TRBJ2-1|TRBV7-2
CASTLSGASYNEQFF
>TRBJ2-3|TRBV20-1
CSARGGGGGLRTDTQYF
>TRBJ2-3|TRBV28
CASSLNSPRRDTQYF
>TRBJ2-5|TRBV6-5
CASSYSQGSETQYF
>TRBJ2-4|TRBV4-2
CASSQEGGLAKNIQYF
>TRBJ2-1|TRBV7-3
CASSLNPSSYNEQFF
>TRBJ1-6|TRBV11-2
CASSLNANSPLHF
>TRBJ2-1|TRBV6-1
CASNVGLAVYNEQFF
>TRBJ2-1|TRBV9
CASSVGSSDTYNEQFF
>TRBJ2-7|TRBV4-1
CASSQVDLAGGAYEQYF
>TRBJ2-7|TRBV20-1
CSAREPRGLSHEQYF
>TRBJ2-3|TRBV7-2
CASSPIGTSGRSDTQYF
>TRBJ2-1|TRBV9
CASSVEGTSDNEQFF
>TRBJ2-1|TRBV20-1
CSARDGGGSYNEQFF
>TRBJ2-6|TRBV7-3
CASSPQAAGANVLTF
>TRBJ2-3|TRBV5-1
CASSPPGTGSTDTQYF
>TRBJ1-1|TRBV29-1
CSVVVKPPEAFF
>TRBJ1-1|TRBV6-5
CASGYSRWAEAFF
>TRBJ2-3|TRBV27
CASRYGAGSTDTQYF
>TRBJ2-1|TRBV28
CASSTLDRPSYNEQFF
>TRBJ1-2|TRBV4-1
CASSQARRNWSYTF
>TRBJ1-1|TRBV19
CAARTGGNTEAFF
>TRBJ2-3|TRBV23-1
CASSPDANVTDTQYF
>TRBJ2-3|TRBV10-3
CAIAPGGDTDTQYF
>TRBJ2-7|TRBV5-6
CASSSLGESPEQYF
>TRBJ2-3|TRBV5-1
CASSLERVLPGDTQYF
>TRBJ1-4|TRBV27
CASSLMGSPNNEKLFF
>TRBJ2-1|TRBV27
CASSFFRSGGNEQFF
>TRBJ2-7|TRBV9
CASSVSSGSYEQYF
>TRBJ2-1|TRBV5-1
CASSLGIVGYNEQFF
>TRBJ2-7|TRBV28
CASSLLTGGYEQYF
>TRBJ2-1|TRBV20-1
CSASPGQGAHNEQFF
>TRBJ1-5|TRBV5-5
CASTPDPPLNQPQHF
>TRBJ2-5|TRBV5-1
CASSLGSGREETQYF
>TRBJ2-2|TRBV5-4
CASSLGVAGAYTGELFF
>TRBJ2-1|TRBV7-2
CASSLSGLAYNEQFF
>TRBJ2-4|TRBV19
CASSIGESSNIQYF
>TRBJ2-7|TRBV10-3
CAISESKGQGVYEQYF
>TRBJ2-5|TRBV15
CATSRDSPSTGETQYF
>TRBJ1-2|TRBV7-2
CASSKNLGDRPFDGYTF
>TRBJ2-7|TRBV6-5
CASSYSPDRPNYEQYF
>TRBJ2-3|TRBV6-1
CASRSTSSSDTQYF
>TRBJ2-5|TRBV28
CASSFGTDQETQYF
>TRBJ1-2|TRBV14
CASSQLSQNYGYTF